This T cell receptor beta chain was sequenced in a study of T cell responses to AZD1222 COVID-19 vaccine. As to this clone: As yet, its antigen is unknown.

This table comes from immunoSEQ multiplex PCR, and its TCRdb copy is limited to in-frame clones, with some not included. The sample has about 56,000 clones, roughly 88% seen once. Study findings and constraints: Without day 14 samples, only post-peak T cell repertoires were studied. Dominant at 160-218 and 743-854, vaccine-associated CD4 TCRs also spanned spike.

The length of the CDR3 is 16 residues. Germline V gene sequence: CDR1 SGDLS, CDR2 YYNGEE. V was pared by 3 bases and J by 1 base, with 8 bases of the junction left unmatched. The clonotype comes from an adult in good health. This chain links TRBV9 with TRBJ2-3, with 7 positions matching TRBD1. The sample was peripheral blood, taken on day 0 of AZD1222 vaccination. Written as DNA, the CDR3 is TGTGCCAGCAGCGCCAGGGGTGGGACAGGCACAGATACGCAGTATTTT. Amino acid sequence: CASSARGGTGTDTQYF.